The rows below give T cell receptor beta chains drawn from one sample of a study of graft-versus-host responses after intestinal transplantation. The data were produced by immunoSEQ multiplex PCR, yet TCRdb's version contains in-frame clones alone and is incomplete. The sample includes about 86,000 clones, about 87% seen only once; the top ten take roughly 0.3%. No antigen has been identified for these receptors. Specimen: unstimulated CD4+ T cells sorted from spleen or lymph node cells, collected before transplant. These receptors were obtained from a human donor who was the organ donor for an intestinal transplant. The CDR3 runs from the conserved cysteine through the conserved F or W. A D gene is named only where the DNA matches it firmly. Expanded clones get a size class; other rows say once, few or many, or leave the size out.

v_gene,abundance,d_gene,j_gene,CDR3nt,CDR3aa
TRBV5-1,NA,TRBD2,TRBJ2-1,TGCGCCAGCAGCTTGGGGCGGGGGGAACCGAGGGAGCAGTTCTTC,CASSLGRGEPREQFF
TRBV4-2,NA,TRBD2,TRBJ2-1,TGTGCCAGCAGCCAAGAGGGGACTAGGCAGTTCTTC,CASSQEGTRQFF
TRBV7-6,NA,NA,TRBJ1-1,TGTGCCAGCAGCCCCCGGACAATGAACACTGAAGCTTTCTTT,CASSPRTMNTEAFF
TRBV5-4,NA,NA,TRBJ2-5,TGTGCCAGCAGCTTGGCTCAAGAGACCCAGTACTTC,CASSLAQETQYF
TRBV9,NA,NA,TRBJ2-7,TGTGCCAGCAGCCCAACTAGCTTGAGCTCCTACGAGCAGTACTTC,CASSPTSLSSYEQYF
TRBV5-1,NA,TRBD1,TRBJ1-1,TGCGCCAGCAGCCGACAGGGGGAGGGCACTGAAGCTTTCTTT,CASSRQGEGTEAFF
TRBV2,few,TRBD1,TRBJ1-4,TGTGCCAGCAGGAGGGACAGCAGTAATGAAAAACTGTTTTTT,CASRRDSSNEKLFF
TRBV15,NA,NA,TRBJ1-4,TGTGCCACCAGCAGACTAGGGACAACAACTAATGAAAAACTGTTTTTT,CATSRLGTTTNEKLFF
TRBV4-2,NA,NA,TRBJ2-5,TGTGCCAGCAGCCAAGGAGTCGGGGGTCAAGAGACCCAGTACTTC,CASSQGVGGQETQYF
TRBV7-2,NA,TRBD2,TRBJ2-4,TGTGCCAGCAGCTCAACCGGGACTAGATTCGCCAAAAACATTCAGTACTTC,CASSSTGTRFAKNIQYF
TRBV30,few,NA,TRBJ1-6,TGTGCCTCCTCCCGGGACACCTCACCCCTCCACTTT,CASSRDTSPLHF
TRBV28,NA,NA,TRBJ1-2,TGTGCCAGCCGCCCGCCAGGTCTAAGGGGAAGCTACACCTTC,CASRPPGLRGSYTF
TRBV5-4,NA,TRBD1,TRBJ1-1,TGTGCCAGCACCGAGGGACAGGGGAACACTGAAGCTTTCTTT,CASTEGQGNTEAFF
TRBV7-2,NA,TRBD2,TRBJ2-1,TGTGCCAGCAGCGACCCGGACCCCCGGGAGGGGCAGTTCTTC,CASSDPDPREGQFF
TRBV6-1,NA,NA,TRBJ2-7,TGTGCCAGCAGTGAAGGGGGGACACTCGAGCAGTACTTC,CASSEGGTLEQYF
TRBV7-3,NA,NA,TRBJ2-5,TGTGCCAGCAGCTTAAGGCCCCCGGAGACCCAGTACTTC,CASSLRPPETQYF
TRBV6-5,once,NA,TRBJ2-2,TGTGCCACCAGTAATGGCCCGCGGGAGCTGTTTTTT,CATSNGPRELFF
TRBV5-4,NA,TRBD2,TRBJ2-1,TGTGCCAGCAGCTTGAGGACTAGCGGGAGTAATGAGCAGTTCTTC,CASSLRTSGSNEQFF
TRBV4-1,NA,TRBD2,TRBJ2-1,TGCGCCAGCAGCCAGGGAGTTGGGCGGGGGGGTTACAATGAGCAGTTCTTC,CASSQGVGRGGYNEQFF
TRBV30,NA,NA,TRBJ1-5,TGTGCCTGGAGTGTACAGGTCGGGGGGGCGTATAGCAATCAGCCCCAGCATTTT,CAWSVQVGGAYSNQPQHF
TRBV19,NA,NA,TRBJ2-1,TGTGCCAGTAGTATCTCCGTCGGGGTCAATGAGCAGTTCTTC,CASSISVGVNEQFF
TRBV4-1,NA,TRBD1,TRBJ2-5,TGCGCCAGCAGCCAGATAGGGGGCACCCAGTACTTC,CASSQIGGTQYF
TRBV7-3,NA,NA,TRBJ2-7,TGTGCCAGCAGCTTAATCTCGGGGTACGAGCAGTACTTC,CASSLISGYEQYF
TRBV5-4,once,NA,TRBJ2-3,TGTGCCAGCCCCTGGTTGGGCTATGGGGATACGCAGTATTTT,CASPWLGYGDTQYF
TRBV30,few,NA,TRBJ1-2,TGTGCCTGGAGTGTGTCGGTTTTGGGCTACACCTTC,CAWSVSVLGYTF
TRBV5-1,NA,TRBD2,TRBJ2-5,TGCGCCAGCAGCCCGGGACTAGCTGAAGAGACCCAGTACTTC,CASSPGLAEETQYF
TRBV6-5,NA,TRBD1,TRBJ2-4,TGTGCCAGCAGTAGCCAGAGGGACAGAAAAAACATTCAGTACTTC,CASSSQRDRKNIQYF
TRBV6-1,NA,NA,TRBJ1-2,TGTGCCGTCATCCGCGATATTACGAGGAATTATGGCTACACCTTC,CAVIRDITRNYGYTF
TRBV6-5,NA,NA,TRBJ2-7,TGTGCCAGCAGATACGGACAGATGTACTCCTACGAGCAGTACTTC,CASRYGQMYSYEQYF
TRBV4-1,once,NA,TRBJ2-1,TGCGCCAGCAGCCAAGATCAACTATTGCCCCACAATGAGCAGTTCTTC,CASSQDQLLPHNEQFF
TRBV18,once,NA,TRBJ2-1,TGTGCCACCACTGGAGGGGTTTTAAATGAGCAGTTCTTC,CATTGGVLNEQFF
TRBV11-2,NA,TRBD2,TRBJ2-1,TGTGCCAGCAGCCCGGGACTAGCGGGGACCTACAATGAGCAGTTCTTC,CASSPGLAGTYNEQFF
TRBV6-1,NA,NA,TRBJ1-2,TGTGCCAGCAGTCAGGGGAAGTATGGCTACACCTTC,CASSQGKYGYTF
TRBV30,NA,NA,TRBJ1-1,TGTGCCTGGAGTGCCCGGGGAGGGATGAACACTGAAGCTTTCTTT,CAWSARGGMNTEAFF
TRBV11-2,NA,NA,TRBJ2-7,TGTGCCAGCAGCTTAGCGGGGGTCGGCTACGAGCAGTACTTC,CASSLAGVGYEQYF
TRBV11-1,NA,TRBD2,TRBJ2-7,TGTGCCAGCAGCACCGGACTAGACGGCTCCTACGAGCAGTACTTC,CASSTGLDGSYEQYF
TRBV29-1,NA,NA,TRBJ1-2,TGCAGCGTTGAAGCAGGGCTGGTTAGGTATGGCTACACCTTC,CSVEAGLVRYGYTF
TRBV25-1,NA,TRBD2,TRBJ2-7,TGTGCCAGCAGTGAATTGGGCGGGAGAAGCGACGAGCAGTACTTC,CASSELGGRSDEQYF
TRBV14,NA,TRBD2,TRBJ2-3,TGTGCCAGCAGCCAAGTAAGCGGGAGCGCCGGGGCGCAGTATTTT,CASSQVSGSAGAQYF
TRBV7-9,NA,TRBD1,TRBJ2-5,TGTGCCAGCAGCGTGGGACAGGCTGGCAAAGAGACCCAGTACTTC,CASSVGQAGKETQYF
TRBV30,NA,TRBD1,TRBJ2-2,TGTGCCTGTGTGGGACAGGGGCGCGGGGAGCTGTTTTTT,CACVGQGRGELFF
TRBV11-2,NA,NA,TRBJ1-1,TGTGCCAGCAGCTTAGTGGAGGGCAAGCCAACTGAAGCTTTCTTT,CASSLVEGKPTEAFF
TRBV5-4,NA,TRBD2,TRBJ2-1,TGTGCCAGCAGCTCGACTGCGGGACTAGCCCCCCCTGAGCAGTTCTTC,CASSSTAGLAPPEQFF
TRBV11-3,NA,TRBD2,TRBJ2-1,TGTGCCAGCAGCCTATGGACTAGGCGATACAATGAGCAGTTCTTC,CASSLWTRRYNEQFF
TRBV12-1,NA,NA,TRBJ2-3,TGTGCCAGCAGCGTCCGACTAGCTACGGGGGAGCCCACAGGTACGCAGTATTTT,CASSVRLATGEPTGTQYF
TRBV5-1,NA,NA,TRBJ1-1,TGCGCCAGCAGCCACCTACAGGGGAACACTGAAGCTTTCTTT,CASSHLQGNTEAFF
TRBV7-3,once,NA,TRBJ2-1,TGTGCCAGCGCCACAACCCGGGGGAGCTACAATGAGCAGTTCTTC,CASATTRGSYNEQFF
TRBV25-1,NA,TRBD2,TRBJ2-3,TGTGCCAGCAGCCTAGCGGGGGGCACAGATACGCAGTATTTT,CASSLAGGTDTQYF
TRBV9,NA,TRBD2,TRBJ2-5,TGTGCCAGCGGACGGGGGGGGCGCGGGCAAGAGACCCAGTACTTC,CASGRGGRGQETQYF
TRBV28,NA,TRBD1,TRBJ1-2,TGTGCCAGCACCACCCCGGGACAGGGGACCAGCAGCTACACCTTC,CASTTPGQGTSSYTF
TRBV29-1,once,TRBD2,TRBJ2-3,TGCAGCGGATCAACTAGCGGGAGCACAGATACGCAGTATTTT,CSGSTSGSTDTQYF